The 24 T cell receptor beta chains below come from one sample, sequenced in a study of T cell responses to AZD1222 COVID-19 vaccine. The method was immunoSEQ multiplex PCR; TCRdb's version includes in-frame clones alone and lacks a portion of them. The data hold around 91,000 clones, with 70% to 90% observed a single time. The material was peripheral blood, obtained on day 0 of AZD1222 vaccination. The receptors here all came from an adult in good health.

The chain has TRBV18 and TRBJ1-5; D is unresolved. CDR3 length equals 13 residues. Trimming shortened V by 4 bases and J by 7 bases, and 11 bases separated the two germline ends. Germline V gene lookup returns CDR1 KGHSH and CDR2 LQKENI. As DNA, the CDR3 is TGTGCCAGCTCACAAGACGGGGAGCAGCCCCAGCATTTT. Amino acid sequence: CASSQDGEQPQHF.

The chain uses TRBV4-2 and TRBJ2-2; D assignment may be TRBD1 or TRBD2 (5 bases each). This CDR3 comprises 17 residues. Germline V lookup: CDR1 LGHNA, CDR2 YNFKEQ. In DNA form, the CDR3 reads TGTGCGACAGCCCCCGAGGCGGGCGGAAGTAGCACCGGGGAGCTGTTTTTT. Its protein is CATAPEAGGSSTGELFF.

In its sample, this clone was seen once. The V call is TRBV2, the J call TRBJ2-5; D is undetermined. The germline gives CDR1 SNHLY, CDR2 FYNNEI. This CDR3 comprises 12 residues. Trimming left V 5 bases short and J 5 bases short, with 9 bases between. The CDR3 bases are TGTGCCAGCAGTCCCAGACGGGAGACCCAGTACTTC. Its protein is CASSPRRETQYF.

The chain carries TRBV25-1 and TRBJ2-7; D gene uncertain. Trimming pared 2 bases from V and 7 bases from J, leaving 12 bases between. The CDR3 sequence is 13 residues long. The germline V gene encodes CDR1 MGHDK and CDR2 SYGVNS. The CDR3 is CASSERVVGEQYF. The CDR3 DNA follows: TGTGCCAGCAGTGAAAGGGTGGTAGGGGAGCAGTACTTC.

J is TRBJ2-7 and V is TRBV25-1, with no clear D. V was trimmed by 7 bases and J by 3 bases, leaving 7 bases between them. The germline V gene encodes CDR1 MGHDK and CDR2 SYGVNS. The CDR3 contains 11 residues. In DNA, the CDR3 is TGTGCCAGCAAAGGATTCTACGAGCAGTACTTC. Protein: CASKGFYEQYF.

CDR3 sequence reads: CASSRGRPGDYGYTF. CDR3 coding DNA: TGCGCCAGCAGCCGAGGACGGCCAGGGGACTATGGCTACACCTTC. This rearrangement joins TRBV4-1 to TRBJ1-2; D is possibly TRBD1 (6 bases). This CDR3 is built from 15 residues. V lost 4 bases and J lost 3, with 15 bases in between. The germline V gene has CDR1 MGHRA and CDR2 YSYEKL.

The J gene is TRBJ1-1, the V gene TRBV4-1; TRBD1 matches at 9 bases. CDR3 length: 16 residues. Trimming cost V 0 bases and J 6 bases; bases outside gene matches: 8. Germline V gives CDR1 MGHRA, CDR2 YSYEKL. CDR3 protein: CASSQEKGTGWSEAFF. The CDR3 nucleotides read TGCGCCAGCAGCCAAGAGAAAGGGACAGGGTGGTCTGAAGCTTTCTTT.

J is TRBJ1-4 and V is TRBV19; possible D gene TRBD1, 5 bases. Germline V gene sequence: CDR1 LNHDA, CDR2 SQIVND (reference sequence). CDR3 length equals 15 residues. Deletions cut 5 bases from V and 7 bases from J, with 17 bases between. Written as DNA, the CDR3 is TGTGCCAGTAGTCCCCTGGCAGGGCGAGGTGAAAAACTGTTTTTT. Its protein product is CASSPLAGRGEKLFF.

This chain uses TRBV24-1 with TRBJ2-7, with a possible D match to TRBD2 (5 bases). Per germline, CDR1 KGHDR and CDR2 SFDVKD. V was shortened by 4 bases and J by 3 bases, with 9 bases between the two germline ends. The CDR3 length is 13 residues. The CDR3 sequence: CATSEAGYYEQYF. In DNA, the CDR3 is TGTGCCACCAGTGAGGCGGGTTACTACGAGCAGTACTTC.

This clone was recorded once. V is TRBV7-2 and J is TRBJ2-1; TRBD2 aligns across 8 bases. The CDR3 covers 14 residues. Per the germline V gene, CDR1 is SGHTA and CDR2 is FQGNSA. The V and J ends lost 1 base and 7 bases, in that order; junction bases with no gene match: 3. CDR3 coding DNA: TGTGCCAGCAGCTTAGGCCCGGGGGGGAATGAGCAGTTCTTC. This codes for CASSLGPGGNEQFF.

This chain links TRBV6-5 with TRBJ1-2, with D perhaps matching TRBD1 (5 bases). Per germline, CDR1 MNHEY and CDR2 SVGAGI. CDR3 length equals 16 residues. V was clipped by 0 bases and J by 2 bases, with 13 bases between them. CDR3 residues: CASSYSKGYGNYGYTF. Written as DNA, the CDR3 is TGTGCCAGCAGTTACTCGAAGGGGTATGGAAACTATGGCTACACCTTC.

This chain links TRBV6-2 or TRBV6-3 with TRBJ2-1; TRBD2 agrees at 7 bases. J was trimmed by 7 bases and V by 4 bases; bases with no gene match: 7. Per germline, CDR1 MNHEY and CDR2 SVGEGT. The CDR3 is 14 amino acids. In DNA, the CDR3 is TGTGCCAGCAGTTTAGGCGGGAGTAGGAATGAGCAGTTCTTC. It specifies CASSLGGSRNEQFF.

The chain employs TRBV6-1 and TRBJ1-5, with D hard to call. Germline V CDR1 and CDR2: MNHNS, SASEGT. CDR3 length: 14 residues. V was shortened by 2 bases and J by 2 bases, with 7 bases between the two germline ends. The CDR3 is CASSELGGNQPQHF. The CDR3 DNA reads TGTGCCAGCAGTGAATTGGGTGGCAATCAGCCCCAGCATTTT.

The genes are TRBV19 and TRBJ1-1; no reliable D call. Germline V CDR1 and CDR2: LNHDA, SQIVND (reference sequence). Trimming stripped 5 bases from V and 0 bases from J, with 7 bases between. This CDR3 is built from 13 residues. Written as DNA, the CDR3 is TGTGCCAGTAGTTGGGCAATGAACACTGAAGCTTTCTTT. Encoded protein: CASSWAMNTEAFF.

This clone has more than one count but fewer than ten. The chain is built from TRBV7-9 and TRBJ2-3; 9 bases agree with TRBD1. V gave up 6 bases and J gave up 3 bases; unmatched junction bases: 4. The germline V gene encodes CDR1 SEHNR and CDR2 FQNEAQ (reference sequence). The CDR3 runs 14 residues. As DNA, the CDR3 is TGTGCCAGCAGACCGGGACAGGGAACAGATACGCAGTATTTT. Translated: CASRPGQGTDTQYF.

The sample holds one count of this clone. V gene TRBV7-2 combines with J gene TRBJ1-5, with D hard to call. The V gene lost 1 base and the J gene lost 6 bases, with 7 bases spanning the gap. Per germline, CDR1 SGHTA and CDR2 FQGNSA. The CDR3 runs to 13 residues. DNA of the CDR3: TGTGCCAGCAGCTTAGAAAACGCTCAGCCCCAGCATTTT. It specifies CASSLENAQPQHF.

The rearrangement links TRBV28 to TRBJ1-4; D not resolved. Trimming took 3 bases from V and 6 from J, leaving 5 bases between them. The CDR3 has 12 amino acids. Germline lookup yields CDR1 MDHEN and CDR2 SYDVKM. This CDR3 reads CASSLVDEKLFF. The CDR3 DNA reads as TGTGCCAGCAGTTTGGTAGATGAAAAACTGTTTTTT.

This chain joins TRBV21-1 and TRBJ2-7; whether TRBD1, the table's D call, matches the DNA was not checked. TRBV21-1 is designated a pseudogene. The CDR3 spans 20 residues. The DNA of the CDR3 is TGTGCCAGCAGCAGGGCATTGGAGATTCAATTACAGGGGCGATCCTACGAGCAGTACTTC. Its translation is CASSRALEIQLQGRSYEQYF.

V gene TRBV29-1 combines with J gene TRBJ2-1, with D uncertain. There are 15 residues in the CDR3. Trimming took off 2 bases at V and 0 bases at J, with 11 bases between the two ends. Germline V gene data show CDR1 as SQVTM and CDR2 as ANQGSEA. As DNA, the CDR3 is TGCAGCGTTGAACTGTCAGCGAGCTCCTACAATGAGCAGTTCTTC. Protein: CSVELSASSYNEQFF.

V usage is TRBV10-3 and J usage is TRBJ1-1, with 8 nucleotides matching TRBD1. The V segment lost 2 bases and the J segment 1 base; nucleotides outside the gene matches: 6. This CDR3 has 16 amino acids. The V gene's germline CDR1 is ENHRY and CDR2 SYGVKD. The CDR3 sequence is CAISETTGGKNTEAFF. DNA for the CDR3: TGTGCCATCAGTGAGACCACAGGGGGGAAGAACACTGAAGCTTTCTTT.

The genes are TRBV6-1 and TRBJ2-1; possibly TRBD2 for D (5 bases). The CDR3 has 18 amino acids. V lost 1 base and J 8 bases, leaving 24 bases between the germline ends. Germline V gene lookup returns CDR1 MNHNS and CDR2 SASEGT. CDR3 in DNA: TGTGCCAGCAGTGAAGTATTAATCTGGTCCGGGGTTAAGGATGAGCAGTTCTTC. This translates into CASSEVLIWSGVKDEQFF.

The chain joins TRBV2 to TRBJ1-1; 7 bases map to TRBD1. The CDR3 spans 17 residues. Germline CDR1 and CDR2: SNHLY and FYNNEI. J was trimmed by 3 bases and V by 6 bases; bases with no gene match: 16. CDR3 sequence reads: CASSRGGDSQKHTEAFF. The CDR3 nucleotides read TGTGCCAGCAGCCGTGGGGGGGACAGCCAAAAACACACTGAAGCTTTCTTT.

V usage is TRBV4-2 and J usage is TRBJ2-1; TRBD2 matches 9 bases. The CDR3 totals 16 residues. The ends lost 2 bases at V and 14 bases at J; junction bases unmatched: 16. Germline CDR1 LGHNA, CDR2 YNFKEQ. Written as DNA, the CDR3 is TGTGCCAGCAGCCAAAACCCGGGACTAGCATCGACGGGAGAGTTCTTC. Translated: CASSQNPGLASTGEFF.

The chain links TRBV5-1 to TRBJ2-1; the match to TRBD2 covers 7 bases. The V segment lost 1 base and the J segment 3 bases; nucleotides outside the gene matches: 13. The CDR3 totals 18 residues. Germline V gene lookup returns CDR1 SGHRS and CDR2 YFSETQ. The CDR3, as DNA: TGCGCCAGCAGCTTGAGGTTCCGTAGGGCTAGCGGCTACAATGAGCAGTTCTTC. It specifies CASSLRFRRASGYNEQFF.